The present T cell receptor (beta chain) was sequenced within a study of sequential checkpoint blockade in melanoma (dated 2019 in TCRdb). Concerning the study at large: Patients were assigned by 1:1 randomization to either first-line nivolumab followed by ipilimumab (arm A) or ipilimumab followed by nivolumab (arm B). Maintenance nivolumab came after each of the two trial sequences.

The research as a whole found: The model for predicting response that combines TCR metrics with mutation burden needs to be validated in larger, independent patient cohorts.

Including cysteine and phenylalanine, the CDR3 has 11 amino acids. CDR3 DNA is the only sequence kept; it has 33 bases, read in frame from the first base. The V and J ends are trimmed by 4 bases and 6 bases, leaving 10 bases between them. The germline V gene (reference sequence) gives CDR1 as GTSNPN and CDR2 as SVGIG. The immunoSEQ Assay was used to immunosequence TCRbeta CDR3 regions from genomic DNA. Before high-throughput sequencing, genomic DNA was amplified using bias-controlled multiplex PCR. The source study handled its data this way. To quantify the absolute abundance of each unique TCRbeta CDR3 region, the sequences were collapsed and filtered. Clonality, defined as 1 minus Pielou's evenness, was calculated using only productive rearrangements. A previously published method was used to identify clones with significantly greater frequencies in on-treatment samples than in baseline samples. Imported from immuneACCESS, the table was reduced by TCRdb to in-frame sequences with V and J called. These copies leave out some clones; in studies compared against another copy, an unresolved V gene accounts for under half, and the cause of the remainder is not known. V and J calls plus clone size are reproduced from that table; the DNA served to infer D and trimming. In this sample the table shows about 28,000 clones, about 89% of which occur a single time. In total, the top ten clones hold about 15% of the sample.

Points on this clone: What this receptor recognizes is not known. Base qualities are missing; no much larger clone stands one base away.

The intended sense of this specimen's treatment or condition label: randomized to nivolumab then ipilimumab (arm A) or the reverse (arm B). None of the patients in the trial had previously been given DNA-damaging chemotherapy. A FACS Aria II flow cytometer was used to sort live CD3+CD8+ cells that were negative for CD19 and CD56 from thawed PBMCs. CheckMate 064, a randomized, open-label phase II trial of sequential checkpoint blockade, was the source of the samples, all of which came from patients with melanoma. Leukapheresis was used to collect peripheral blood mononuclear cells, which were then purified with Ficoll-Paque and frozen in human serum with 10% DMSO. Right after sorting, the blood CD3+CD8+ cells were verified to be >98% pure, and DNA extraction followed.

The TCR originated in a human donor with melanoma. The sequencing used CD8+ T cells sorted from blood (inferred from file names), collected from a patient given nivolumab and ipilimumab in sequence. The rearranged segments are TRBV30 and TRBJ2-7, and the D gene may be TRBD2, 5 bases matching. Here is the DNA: TGTGCCTGGACTCTACTAGGCGAGCAGTACTTC. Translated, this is CAWTLLGEQYF.